The clone carrying this T cell receptor (beta chain) has more than one count but fewer than ten. The TCRbeta library was prepared with unique molecular identifiers. TCRdb passed the PCR reads through MiXCR, listing each CDR3 protein once. Here the sample spans roughly 610,000 distinct CDR3 sequences, under 12% being singletons. Germline CDR1 reads DFQATT; CDR2 reads SNEGSKA (reference sequence). CDR3 length: 15 residues. V lost 0 bases to trimming and J lost 2 bases, with 13 bases between them. This entry comes from a study of T-cell reconstitution after alpha-beta-depleted transplantation in children.

The chain employs TRBV20-1 and TRBJ2-5; D is undetermined. The specimen was PBMCs from the stem cell graft donor, collected from the stem cell graft. The source of this sequence is a human donor who donated a stem cell graft to a child with acute myeloid leukemia. Here the CDR3 DNA reads TGCAGTGCTAGAGAGCCCGGGCCCCCACAAGAGACCCAGTACTTC. Residues: CSAREPGPPQETQYF.